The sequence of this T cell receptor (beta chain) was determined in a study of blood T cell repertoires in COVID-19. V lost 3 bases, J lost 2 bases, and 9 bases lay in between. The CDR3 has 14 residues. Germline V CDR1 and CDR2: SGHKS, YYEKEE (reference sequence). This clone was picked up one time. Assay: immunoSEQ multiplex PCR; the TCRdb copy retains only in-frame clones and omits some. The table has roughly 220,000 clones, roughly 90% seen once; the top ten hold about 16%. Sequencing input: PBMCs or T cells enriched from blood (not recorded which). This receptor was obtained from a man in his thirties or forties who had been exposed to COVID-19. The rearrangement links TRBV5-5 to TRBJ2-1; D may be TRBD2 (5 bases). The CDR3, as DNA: TGTGCCAGCAGCTACCCGGGAACCTACAATGAGCAGTTCTTC. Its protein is CASSYPGTYNEQFF.